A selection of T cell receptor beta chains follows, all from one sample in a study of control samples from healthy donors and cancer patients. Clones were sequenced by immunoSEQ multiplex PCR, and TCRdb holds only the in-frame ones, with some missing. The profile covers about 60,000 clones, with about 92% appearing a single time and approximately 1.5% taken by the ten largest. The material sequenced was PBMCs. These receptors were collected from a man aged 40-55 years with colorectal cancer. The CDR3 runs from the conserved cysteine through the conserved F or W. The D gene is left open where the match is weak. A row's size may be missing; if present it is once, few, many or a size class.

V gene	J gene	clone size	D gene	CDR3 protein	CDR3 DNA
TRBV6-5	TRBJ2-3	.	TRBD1	CASRKQGTGTDTQYF	TGTGCCAGCAGGAAACAGGGGACGGGCACAGATACGCAGTATTTT
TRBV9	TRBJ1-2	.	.	CASSVAGGGGYTF	TGTGCCAGCAGCGTAGCTGGGGGTGGGGGCTACACCTTC
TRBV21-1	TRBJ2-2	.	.	CASGTSGGISGELFF	TGTGCCAGCGGAACTAGCGGGGGGATTAGCGGGGAGCTGTTTTTT
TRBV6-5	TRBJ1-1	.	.	CASSRTENTEAFF	TGTGCCAGCAGTCGGACAGAGAACACTGAAGCTTTCTTT
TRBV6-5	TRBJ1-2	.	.	CASSPPGGTIYGYTF	TGTGCCAGCAGCCCCCCAGGAGGAACTATCTATGGCTACACCTTC
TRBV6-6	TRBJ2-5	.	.	CASSINSQETQYF	TGTGCCAGCAGTATAAACAGCCAAGAGACCCAGTACTTC
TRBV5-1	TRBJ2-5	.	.	CASREPGGETQYF	TGCGCCAGCCGAGAACCAGGGGGGGAGACCCAGTACTTC
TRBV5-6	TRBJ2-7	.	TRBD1	CASSFRGRHEQYF	TGTGCCAGCAGCTTCAGGGGGCGCCACGAGCAGTACTTC
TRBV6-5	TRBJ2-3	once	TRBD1	CASTLQGAVTDTQYF	TGTGCCAGCACGCTACAGGGGGCAGTTACAGATACGCAGTATTTT
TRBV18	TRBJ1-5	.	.	CASSPEGAHQHF	TGTGCCAGCTCACCGGAAGGGGCCCACCAGCATTTT
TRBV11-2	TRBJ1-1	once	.	CASSLGGVYTEAFF	TGTGCCAGCAGCTTAGGAGGAGTATACACTGAAGCTTTCTTT
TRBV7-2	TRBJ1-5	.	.	CASSQGNGGNQPQHF	TGTGCCAGCAGCCAGGGTAATGGGGGCAATCAGCCCCAGCATTTT
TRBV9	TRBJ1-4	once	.	CASSVGGLGEKLFF	TGTGCCAGCAGCGTAGGAGGACTCGGGGAAAAACTGTTTTTT
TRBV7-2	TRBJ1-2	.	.	CACGWAGTNYGYTF	TGTGCCTGCGGGTGGGCAGGGACAAACTATGGCTACACCTTC
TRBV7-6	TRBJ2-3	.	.	CASSERGGPGRDTQYF	TGTGCCAGCAGCGAAAGGGGGGGGCCGGGGAGAGATACGCAGTATTTT
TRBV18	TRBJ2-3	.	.	CASSPPPGAGLDTQYF	TGTGCCAGCTCACCACCCCCCGGGGCGGGTTTGGATACGCAGTATTTT
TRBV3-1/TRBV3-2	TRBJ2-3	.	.	CASSHGPTDTQYF	TGTGCCAGCAGCCATGGGCCCACAGATACGCAGTATTTT
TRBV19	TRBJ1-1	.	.	CASSMGSGWTEAFF	TGTGCCAGTAGTATGGGGTCAGGGTGGACTGAAGCTTTCTTT
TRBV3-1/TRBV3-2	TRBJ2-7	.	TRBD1	CASSQATGGPYEQYF	TGTGCCAGCAGCCAAGCAACAGGGGGTCCCTACGAGCAGTACTTC
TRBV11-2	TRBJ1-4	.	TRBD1	CASSKTQGANEKLFF	TGTGCCAGCAGCAAAACACAGGGGGCTAATGAAAAACTGTTTTTT
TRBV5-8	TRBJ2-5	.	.	CASSLEAGDRTETQYF	TGTGCCAGCAGCTTGGAGGCAGGGGATAGAACGGAGACCCAGTACTTC
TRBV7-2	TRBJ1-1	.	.	CASSPGSGWEAFF	TGTGCCAGCAGCCCCGGGAGCGGTTGGGAAGCTTTCTTT
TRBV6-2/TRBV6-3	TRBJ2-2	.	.	CASSPMGLNTGELFF	TGTGCCAGCAGCCCCATGGGACTCAACACCGGGGAGCTGTTTTTT
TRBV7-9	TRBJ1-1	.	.	CASSLFFESNTEAFF	TGTGCCAGCAGCTTGTTTTTCGAGTCGAACACTGAAGCTTTCTTT
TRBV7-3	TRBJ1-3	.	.	CASSLNRPGQGNTIYF	TGTGCCAGCAGCTTAAATAGACCCGGGCAAGGAAACACCATATATTTT
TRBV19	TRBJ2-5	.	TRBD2	CASTSGKVGGQETQYF	TGTGCCAGTACTAGCGGGAAAGTGGGGGGCCAAGAGACCCAGTACTTC
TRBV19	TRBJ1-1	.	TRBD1	CASSLQGAMGEAFF	TGTGCCAGTAGTTTACAGGGGGCTATGGGAGAAGCTTTCTTT
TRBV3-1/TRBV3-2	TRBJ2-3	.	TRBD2	CASSLSSGVTDTQYF	TGTGCCAGCAGCCTGTCTAGCGGGGTAACAGATACGCAGTATTTT
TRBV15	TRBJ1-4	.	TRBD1	CATSRGRQGGEKLFF	TGTGCCACCAGCAGGGGGCGTCAGGGGGGCGAAAAACTGTTTTTT
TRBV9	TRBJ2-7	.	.	CASSVGVGLNEQYF	TGTGCCAGCAGCGTAGGGGTAGGGCTCAACGAGCAGTACTTC
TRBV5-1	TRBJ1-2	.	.	CASSLDFGEGYTF	TGCGCCAGCAGCTTGGATTTTGGTGAAGGCTACACCTTC
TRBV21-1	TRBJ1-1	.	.	CASNRGKIGKRMNTEAFF	TGTGCCAGCAACCGAGGCAAAATTGGGAAAAGAATGAACACTGAAGCTTTCTTT
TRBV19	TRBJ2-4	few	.	CASSVGGGGVDIQYF	TGTGCCAGTAGCGTGGGAGGGGGCGGTGTGGACATTCAGTACTTC
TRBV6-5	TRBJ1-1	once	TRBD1	CASYRGMNTEAFF	TGTGCCAGCTACAGGGGAATGAACACTGAAGCTTTCTTT
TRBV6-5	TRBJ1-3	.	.	CASTKPGGNTIYF	TGTGCCAGCACCAAGCCGGGGGGGAACACCATATATTTT
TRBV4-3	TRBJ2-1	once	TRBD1	CASSQGTDRGNEQFF	TGCGCCAGCAGCCAAGGAACGGACAGGGGAAATGAGCAGTTCTTC
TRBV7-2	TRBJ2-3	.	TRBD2	CASSLGGGGVDTQYF	TGTGCCAGCAGCTTAGGCGGGGGGGGAGTAGATACGCAGTATTTT
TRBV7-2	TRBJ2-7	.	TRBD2	CASTQPWTSDYEQYF	TGTGCCAGCACGCAACCCTGGACTAGCGACTACGAGCAGTACTTC
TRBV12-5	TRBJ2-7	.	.	CASGTFGEQYF	TGTGCTAGTGGCACCTTTGGCGAGCAGTACTTC